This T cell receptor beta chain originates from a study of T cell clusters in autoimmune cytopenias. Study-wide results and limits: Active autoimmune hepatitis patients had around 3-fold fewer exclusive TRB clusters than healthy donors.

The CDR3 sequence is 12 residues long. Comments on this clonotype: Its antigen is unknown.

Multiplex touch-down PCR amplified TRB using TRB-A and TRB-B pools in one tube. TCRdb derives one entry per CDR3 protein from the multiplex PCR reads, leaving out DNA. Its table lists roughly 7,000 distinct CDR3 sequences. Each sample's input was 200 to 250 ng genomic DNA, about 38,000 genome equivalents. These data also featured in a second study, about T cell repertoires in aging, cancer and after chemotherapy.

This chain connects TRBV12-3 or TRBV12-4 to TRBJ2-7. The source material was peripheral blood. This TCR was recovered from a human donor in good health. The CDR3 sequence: CASRRRSYEQYF.